This T cell receptor beta chain emerged from a study of blood T cell repertoires in COVID-19. The wider study: Donors in the United States, Italy and Spain gave samples during acute or convalescent COVID-19.

The protocol was immunoSEQ multiplex PCR, while the TCRdb copy is restricted to in-frame clones and leaves out a portion. The profile shows some 220,000 clones, approximately 84% of them singletons. From germline, CDR1 is SQVTM and CDR2 ANQGSEA. The CDR3 spans 13 residues. Sequenced: peripheral blood. This chain joins TRBV29-1 and TRBJ2-7; 7 nucleotides match TRBD2. This TCR derives from a woman aged 60-75 years with acute or convalescent COVID-19. The CDR3 nucleotides read TGCAGTGGATGGGGGGGGAGCTCCTACGAGCAGTACTTC. It specifies CSGWGGSSYEQYF.